This record looks at one TCR beta chain sequence and its context. The data were produced by immunoSEQ multiplex PCR, yet TCRdb's version contains in-frame clones alone and is incomplete. The sample records around 700,000 clones, about two thirds being singletons. This entry is derived from a study of shared clonotypes between healthy human individuals. V gave up 6 bases and J gave up 6 bases, with 12 bases separating them. There are 13 residues in the CDR3. CDR1 and CDR2 (germline): MDHEN, SYDVKM. The sequence derives from a woman in her 30s in good health. Sequenced sample: memory CD4+ T cells sorted from blood. Described subset: CD45RA-negative fraction. The chain joins TRBV28 to TRBJ1-5; possible D gene TRBD1, 5 bases. CDR3: CASRRGGVQPQHF. The CDR3, as DNA: TGTGCCAGCAGACGTGGGGGAGTTCAGCCCCAGCATTTT.